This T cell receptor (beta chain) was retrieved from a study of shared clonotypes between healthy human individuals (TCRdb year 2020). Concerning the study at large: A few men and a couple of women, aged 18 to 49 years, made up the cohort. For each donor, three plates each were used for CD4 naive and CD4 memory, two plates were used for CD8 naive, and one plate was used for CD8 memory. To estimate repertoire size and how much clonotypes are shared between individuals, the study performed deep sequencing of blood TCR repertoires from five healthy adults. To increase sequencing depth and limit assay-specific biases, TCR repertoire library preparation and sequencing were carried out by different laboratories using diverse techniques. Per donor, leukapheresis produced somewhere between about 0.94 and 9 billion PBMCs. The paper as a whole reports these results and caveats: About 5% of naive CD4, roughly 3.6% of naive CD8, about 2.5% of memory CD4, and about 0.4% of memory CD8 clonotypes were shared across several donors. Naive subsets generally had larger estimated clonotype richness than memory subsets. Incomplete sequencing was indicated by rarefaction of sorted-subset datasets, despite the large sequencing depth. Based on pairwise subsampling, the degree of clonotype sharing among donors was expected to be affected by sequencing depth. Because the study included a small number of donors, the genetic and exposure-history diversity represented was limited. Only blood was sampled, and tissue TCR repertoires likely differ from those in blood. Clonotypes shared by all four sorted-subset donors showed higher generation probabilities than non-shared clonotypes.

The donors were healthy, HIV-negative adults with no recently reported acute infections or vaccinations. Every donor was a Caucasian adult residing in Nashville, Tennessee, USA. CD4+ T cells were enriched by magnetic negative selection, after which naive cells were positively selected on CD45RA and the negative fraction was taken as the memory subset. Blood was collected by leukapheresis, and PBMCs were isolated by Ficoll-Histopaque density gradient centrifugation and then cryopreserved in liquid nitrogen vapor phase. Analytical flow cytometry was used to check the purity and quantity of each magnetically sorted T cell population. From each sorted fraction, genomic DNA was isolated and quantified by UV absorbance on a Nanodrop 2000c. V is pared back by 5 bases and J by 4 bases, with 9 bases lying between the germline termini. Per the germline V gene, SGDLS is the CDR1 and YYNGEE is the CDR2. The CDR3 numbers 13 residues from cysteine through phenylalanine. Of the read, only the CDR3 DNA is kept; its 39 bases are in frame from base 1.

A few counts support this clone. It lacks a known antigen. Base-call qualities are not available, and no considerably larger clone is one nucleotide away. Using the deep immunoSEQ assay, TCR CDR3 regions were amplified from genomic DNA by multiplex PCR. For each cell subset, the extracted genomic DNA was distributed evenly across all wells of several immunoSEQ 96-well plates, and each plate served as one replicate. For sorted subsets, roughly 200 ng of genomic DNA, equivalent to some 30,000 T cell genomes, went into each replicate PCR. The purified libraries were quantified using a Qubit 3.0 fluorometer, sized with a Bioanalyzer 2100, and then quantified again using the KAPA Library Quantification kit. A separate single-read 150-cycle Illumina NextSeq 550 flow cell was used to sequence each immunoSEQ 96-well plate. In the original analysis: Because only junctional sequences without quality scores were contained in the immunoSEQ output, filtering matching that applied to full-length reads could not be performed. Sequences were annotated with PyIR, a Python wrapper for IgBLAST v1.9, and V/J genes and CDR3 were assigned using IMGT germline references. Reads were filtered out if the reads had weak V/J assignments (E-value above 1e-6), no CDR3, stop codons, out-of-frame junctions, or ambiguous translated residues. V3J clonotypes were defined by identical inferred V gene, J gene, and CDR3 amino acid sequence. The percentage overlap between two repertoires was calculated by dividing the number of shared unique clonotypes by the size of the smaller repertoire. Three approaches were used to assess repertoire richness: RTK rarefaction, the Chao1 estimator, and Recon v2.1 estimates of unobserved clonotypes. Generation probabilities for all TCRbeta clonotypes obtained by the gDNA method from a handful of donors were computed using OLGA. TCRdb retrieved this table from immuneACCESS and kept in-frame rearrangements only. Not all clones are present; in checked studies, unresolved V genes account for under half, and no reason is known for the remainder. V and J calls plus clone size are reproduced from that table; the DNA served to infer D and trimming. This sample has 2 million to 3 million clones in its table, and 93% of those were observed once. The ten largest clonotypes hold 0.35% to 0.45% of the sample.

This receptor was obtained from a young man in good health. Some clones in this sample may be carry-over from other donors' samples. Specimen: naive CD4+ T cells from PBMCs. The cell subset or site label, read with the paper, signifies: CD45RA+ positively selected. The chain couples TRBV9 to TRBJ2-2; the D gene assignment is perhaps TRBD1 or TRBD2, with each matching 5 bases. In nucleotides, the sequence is TGTGCCAGCAGGCTGGGGACCACCGGGGAGCTGTTTTTT. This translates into CASRLGTTGELFF. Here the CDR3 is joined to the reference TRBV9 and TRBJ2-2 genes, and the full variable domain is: DSGVTQTPKHLITATGQRVTLRCSPRSGDLSVYWYQQSLDQGLQFLIQYYNGEERAKGNILERFSAQQFPDLHSELNLSSLELGDSALYFCASRLGTTGELFFGEGSRLTVL.